The following is a TCR beta chain sequence with its context. This record belongs to a study of blood T cell repertoires in COVID-19. Study information: Specimens from acute and convalescent COVID-19 originated in the United States, Italy and Spain.

Study processing details: The assay estimated nucleated cells by amplifying reference gene primers. Data came from immunoSEQ multiplex PCR; TCRdb stores just in-frame clones and leaves some out. Clonal size and the V and J genes are those of that table, whereas D and trimming came from the DNA. This sample has about 250,000 clones, with approximately 89% found just once. The CDR3 consists of 14 residues. Germline lookup yields CDR1 SNHLY and CDR2 FYNNEI. V dropped 8 bases and J dropped 1; count of bases not matched to a gene: 5. This receptor was taken from a woman aged 60-75 years who had recovered from COVID-19. This chain links TRBV2 with TRBJ2-7; TRBD1 matches 10 bases. The sample taken for sequencing was peripheral blood. CDR3 in amino acids: CASGRQGASYEQYF. The CDR3, as DNA: TGTGCCAGCGGAAGACAGGGGGCTTCCTACGAGCAGTACTTC.